This T cell receptor beta chain was identified during a study of T cells in Graves' hyperthyroidism and ophthalmopathy (dated by TCRdb to the late 2010s). For context, the study as a whole: Peripheral blood was collected at initial diagnosis, before any treatment. To identify TCR V-J signatures that set the groups apart, the researchers used a discovery cohort of more than 95 patients, made up of some 41 with Graves' ophthalmopathy and about 60 with stable Graves' hyperthyroidism. An independent validation cohort of around 20 hyperthyroidism patients and about 15 patients who later progressed to ophthalmopathy tested prospective prediction of ophthalmopathy. For training and testing, the 80 to 100 patients in the discovery cohort were randomly divided in a 7:3 ratio. In addition, the study compared T-cell repertoires in thyroid tissue and in blood from six Graves' hyperthyroidism patients. Once sampling was done, hyperthyroidism patients were given methimazole at a starting dose of 30 mg daily, whereas ophthalmopathy patients were given high-dose intravenous methylprednisolone. The paper reports TCR Vbeta CDR3 sequencing of approximately 140 peripheral blood samples: fewer than 50 ophthalmopathy, roughly 80 hyperthyroidism and around 17 progressor patients. Overall study outcomes, separate from this receptor: In validation, the model predicted progression to ophthalmopathy a median of around 6.5 months before onset, with roughly 70% sensitivity and roughly 73% specificity. Blood samples also contained most of the expanded thyroid clonotypes (frequency above 0.001), which suggests that blood repertoires may reflect thyroid immune responses. No statistical method was used to fix the sample size in advance, and group allocation was not hidden from the investigators. Ophthalmopathy was separated from stable hyperthyroidism by a 13 V-J signature model, with just over 85% sensitivity and approximately 81% specificity obtained in cross-validation and 80%/75% obtained in testing.

The TCR beta CDR3 regions were amplified from RNA transcripts. A first-round RT-PCR of the TCR CDR3 used the HTBI primer set with the Qiagen OneStep RT-PCR kit. Libraries were constructed in a second round of multiplex PCR, after which size selection and purification were performed. Paired-end sequencing of the libraries was performed with 100 bp reads on an Illumina HiSeq2000. In the source study's methods: SOAPnuke was used to process the raw data, with reads discarded if the reads contained adapters or uncalled bases, had a mean Phred below 15, or lacked an exact constant-primer or identifier match. High-quality paired reads were merged using COPE v1.2.5, and each unique nucleotide sequence was defined as a clonotype. Clonotypes were aligned to IMGT TRBV, TRBD and TRBJ reference segments using MiTCR v1.1. The analysis was restricted to V-J combinations with a frequency above 0.0001, which together covered approximately 99% of the repertoires. The TCS score was defined as the ratio of F50 (clonal expansion) to E x V (chaos), calculated using BLOSUM62-based TCRdist between CDR3 peptides within each V-J. Welch's t-statistics and random forest reduced around 510 V-J features to fewer than 15, which were used in a naive Bayes classifier (R e1071). Using fastp trimming at Q25 and MiXCR clonotype assembly, TCRdb reanalyzed the public sequencing data and kept in-frame beta chains. Merged by CDR3 protein, the rows form single entries marked with the most common genes and DNA. It is TCRdb's table, rather than the study itself, that gives the V and J calls and clone size. In all, the sample holds around 500,000 distinct CDR3 sequences, and around a fifth of those were seen once. Of the sample, under 55% falls within the top ten clones.

Ophthalmopathy patients had moderately to severely active disease, Clinical Activity Score of at least 3, NOSPECS grade of at least 4, and duration under 3 months. Patients with uncontrolled infections, other autoimmune diseases, pregnancy or lactation were excluded. Diagnoses were based on clinical symptoms, serum thyroxine and TRAb, thyroid ultrasound and orbital computed tomography. Ficoll-Paque density gradient centrifugation was used to isolate PBMCs from about 9 ml of fresh peripheral blood. Total RNA was extracted with Trizol reagent, and quality was checked on an Agilent 2100 Bioanalyzer. This clonotype was found a few times. Its antigen has not been determined. Base qualities were left out, and no much larger clone turns up one base away. Sequencing input: blood. This TCR was recovered from a woman aged 70-85 years with Graves' ophthalmopathy.

This receptor carries the CDR3 CASSRLAGGPADTQYF. DNA sequence: TGTGCCAGCAGCCGCTTAGCGGGAGGGCCTGCAGATACGCAGTATTTT. The rearranged segments are TRBV3-1 and TRBJ2-3; 11 bases in between match TRBD2. Spanning cysteine to phenylalanine, the CDR3 consists of 16 amino acids. Only the CDR3 region is kept as DNA, spanning 48 bases read in frame from base 1. CDR1 and CDR2 are drawn from the germline V gene (reference sequence): LGHDT, YNNKEL. V trim: 4 bases; J trim: 4 bases; unmatched bases: 7.